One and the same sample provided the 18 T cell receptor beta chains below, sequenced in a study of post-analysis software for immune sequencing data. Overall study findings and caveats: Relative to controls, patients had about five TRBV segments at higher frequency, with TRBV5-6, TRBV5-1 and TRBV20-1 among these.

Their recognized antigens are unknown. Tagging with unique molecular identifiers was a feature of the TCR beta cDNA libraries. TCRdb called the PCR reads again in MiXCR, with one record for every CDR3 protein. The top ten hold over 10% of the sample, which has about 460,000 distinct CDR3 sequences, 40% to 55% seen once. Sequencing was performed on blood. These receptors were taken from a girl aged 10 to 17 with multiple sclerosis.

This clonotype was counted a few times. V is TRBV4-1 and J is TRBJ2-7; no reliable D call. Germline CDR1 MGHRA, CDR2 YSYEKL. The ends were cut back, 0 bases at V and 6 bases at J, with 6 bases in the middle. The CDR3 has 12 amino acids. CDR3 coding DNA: TGCGCCAGCAGCCAAGATTTTAGCGAGCAGTACTTC. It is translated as CASSQDFSEQYF.

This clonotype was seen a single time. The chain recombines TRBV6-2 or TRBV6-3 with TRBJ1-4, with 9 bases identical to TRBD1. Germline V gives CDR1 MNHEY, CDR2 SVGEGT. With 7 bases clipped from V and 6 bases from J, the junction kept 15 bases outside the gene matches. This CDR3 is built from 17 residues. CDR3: CASTPIRDRERDEKLFF. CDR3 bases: TGTGCCAGCACCCCGATACGGGACAGGGAGAGGGATGAAAAACTGTTTTTT.

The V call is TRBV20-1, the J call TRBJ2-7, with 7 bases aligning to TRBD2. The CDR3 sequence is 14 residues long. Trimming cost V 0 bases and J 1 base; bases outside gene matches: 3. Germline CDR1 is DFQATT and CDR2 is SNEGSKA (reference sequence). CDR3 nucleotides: TGCAGTGCTAGAGAGGAGCGGGGATCCTACGAGCAGTACTTC. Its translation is CSAREERGSYEQYF.

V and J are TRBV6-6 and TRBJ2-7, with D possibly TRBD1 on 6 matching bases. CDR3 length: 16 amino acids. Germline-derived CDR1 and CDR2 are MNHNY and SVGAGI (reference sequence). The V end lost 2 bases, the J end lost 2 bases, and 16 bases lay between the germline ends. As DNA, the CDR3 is TGTGCCAGCAGTTACGTGGGGGCAGGGGAACCCTACGAGCAGTACTTC. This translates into CASSYVGAGEPYEQYF.

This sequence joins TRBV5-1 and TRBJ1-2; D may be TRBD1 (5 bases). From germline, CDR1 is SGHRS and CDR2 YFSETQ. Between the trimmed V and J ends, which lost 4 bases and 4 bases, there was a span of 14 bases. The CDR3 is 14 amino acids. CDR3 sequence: CASSPSGQFYGYTF. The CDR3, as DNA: TGCGCCAGCAGCCCCTCGGGGCAGTTCTATGGCTACACCTTC.

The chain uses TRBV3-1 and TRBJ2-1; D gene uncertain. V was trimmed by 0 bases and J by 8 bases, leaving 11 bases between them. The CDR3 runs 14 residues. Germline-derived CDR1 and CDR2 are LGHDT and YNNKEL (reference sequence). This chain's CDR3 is CASSQDRLFHEQFF. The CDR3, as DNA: TGTGCCAGCAGCCAAGATCGGCTATTCCATGAGCAGTTCTTC.

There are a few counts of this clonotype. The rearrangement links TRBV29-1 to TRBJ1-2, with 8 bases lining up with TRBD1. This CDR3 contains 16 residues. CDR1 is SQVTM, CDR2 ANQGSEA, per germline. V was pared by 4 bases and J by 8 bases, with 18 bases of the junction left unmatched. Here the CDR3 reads CSVVERAGGARRGYTF. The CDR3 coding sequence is TGCAGCGTTGTTGAGAGGGCAGGGGGCGCAAGGAGAGGCTACACCTTC.

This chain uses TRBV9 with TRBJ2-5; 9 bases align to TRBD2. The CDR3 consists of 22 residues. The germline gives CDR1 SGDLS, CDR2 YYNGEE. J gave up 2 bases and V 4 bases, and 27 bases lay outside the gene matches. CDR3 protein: CASSSLPLAGLATAGRQETQYF. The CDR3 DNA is TGTGCCAGCAGCAGTTTGCCCCTAGCGGGACTAGCAACCGCGGGGAGGCAAGAGACCCAGTACTTC.

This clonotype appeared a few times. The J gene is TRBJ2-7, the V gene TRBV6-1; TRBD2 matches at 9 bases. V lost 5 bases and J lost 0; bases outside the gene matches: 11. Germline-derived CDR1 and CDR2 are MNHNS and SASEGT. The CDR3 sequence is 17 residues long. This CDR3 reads CASSPTGLASSSYEQYF. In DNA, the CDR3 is TGTGCCAGCAGTCCAACGGGACTAGCCTCAAGCTCCTACGAGCAGTACTTC.

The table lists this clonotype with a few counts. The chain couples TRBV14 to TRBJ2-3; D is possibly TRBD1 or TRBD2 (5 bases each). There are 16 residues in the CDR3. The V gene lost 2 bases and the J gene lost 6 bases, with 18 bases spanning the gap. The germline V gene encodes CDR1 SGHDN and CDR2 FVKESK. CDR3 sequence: CASSQRGVPQSDTQYF. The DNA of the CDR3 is TGTGCCAGCAGCCAAAGAGGGGTTCCCCAATCGGATACGCAGTATTTT.

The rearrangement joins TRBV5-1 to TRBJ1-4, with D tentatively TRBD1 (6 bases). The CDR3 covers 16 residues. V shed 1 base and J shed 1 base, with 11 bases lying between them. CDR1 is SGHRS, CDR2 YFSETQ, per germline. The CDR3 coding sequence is TGCGCCAGCAGCTTGTCAGGGGTGGGAACTAATGAAAAACTGTTTTTT. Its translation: CASSLSGVGTNEKLFF. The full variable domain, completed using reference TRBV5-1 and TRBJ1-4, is KAGVTQTPRYLIKTRGQQVTLSCSPISGHRSVSWYQQTPGQGLQFLFEYFSETQRNKGNFPGRFSGRQFSNSRSEMNVSTLELGDSALYLCASSLSGVGTNEKLFFGSGTQLSVL.

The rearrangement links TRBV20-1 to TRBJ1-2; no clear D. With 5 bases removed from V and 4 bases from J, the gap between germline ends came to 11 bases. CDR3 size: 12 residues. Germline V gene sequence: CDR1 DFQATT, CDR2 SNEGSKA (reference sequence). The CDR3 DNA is TGCAGTGCTCAGGACGGCCCCTATGGCTACACCTTC. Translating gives CSAQDGPYGYTF.

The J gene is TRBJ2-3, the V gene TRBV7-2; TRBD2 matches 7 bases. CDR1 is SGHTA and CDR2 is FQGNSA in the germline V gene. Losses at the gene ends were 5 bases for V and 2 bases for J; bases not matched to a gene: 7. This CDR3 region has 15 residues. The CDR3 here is CASSLLAAPTDTQYF. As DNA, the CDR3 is TGTGCCAGCAGCCTCCTAGCGGCCCCCACAGATACGCAGTATTTT.

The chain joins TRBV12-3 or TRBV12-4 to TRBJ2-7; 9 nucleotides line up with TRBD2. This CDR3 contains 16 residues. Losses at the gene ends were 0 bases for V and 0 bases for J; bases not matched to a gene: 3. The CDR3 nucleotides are TGTGCCAGCAGTTTAGCGCTAGCGGGGCCCTCCTACGAGCAGTACTTC. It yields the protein CASSLALAGPSYEQYF.

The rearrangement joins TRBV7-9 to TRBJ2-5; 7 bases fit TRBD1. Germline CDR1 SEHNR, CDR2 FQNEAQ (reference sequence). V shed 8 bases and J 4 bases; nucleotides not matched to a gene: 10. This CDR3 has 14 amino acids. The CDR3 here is CASLRTGEGETQYF. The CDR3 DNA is TGTGCCAGCCTACGGACAGGTGAAGGAGAGACCCAGTACTTC.

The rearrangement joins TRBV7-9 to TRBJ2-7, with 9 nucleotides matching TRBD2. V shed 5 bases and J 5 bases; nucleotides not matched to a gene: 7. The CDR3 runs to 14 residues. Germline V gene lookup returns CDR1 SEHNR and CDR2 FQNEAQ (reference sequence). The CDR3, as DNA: TGTGCCAGCAGCAATAGCGGGAGTAGGGACGAGCAGTACTTC. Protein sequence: CASSNSGSRDEQYF.

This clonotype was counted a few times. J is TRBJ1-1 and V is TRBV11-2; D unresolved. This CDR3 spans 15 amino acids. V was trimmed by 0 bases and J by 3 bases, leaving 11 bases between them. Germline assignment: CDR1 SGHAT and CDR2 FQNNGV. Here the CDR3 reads CASSLEGHGDTEAFF. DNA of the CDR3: TGTGCCAGCAGCTTAGAAGGGCACGGGGACACTGAAGCTTTCTTT.

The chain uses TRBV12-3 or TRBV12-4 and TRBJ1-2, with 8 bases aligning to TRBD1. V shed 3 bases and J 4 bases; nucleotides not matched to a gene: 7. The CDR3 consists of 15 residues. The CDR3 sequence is CASSLEGQGVYGYTF. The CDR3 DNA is TGTGCCAGCAGTTTGGAAGGACAGGGTGTCTATGGCTACACCTTC.